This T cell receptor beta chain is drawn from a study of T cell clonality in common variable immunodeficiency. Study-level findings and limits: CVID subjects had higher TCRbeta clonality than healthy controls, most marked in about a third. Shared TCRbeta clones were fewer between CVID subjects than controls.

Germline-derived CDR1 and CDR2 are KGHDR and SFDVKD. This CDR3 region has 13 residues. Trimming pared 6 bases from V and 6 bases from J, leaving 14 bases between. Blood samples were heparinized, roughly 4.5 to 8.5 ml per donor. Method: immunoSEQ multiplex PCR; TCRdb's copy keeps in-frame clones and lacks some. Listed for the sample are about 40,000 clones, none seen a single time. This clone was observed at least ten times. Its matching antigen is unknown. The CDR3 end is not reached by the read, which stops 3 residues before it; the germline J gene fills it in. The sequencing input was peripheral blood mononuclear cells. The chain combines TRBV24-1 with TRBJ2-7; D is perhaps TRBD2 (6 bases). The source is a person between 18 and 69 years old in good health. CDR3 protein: CATSTGTPFEQYF. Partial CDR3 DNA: TGTGCCACCAGTACCGGGACTCCTTTCGAG.